The count of the clone carrying this T cell receptor beta chain is one. This record comes from a study of blood T cell repertoires in COVID-19. Study-level information: The origin of the acute and convalescent COVID-19 samples was the United States, Italy and Spain. The cDNA or gDNA used as material had been derived from T cells, B-cell-depleted T cells, or PBMCs.

Trimming removed 5 bases at V and 4 bases at J, with 14 bases between. Germline assignment: CDR1 SGHTA and CDR2 FQGNSA. CDR3 size: 14 residues. The protocol was immunoSEQ multiplex PCR, while the TCRdb copy is restricted to in-frame clones and leaves out a portion. The profile shows around 200,000 clones, more than 75% of them singletons. The source is a man aged 35 to 55 with active or convalescent COVID-19. Sample: peripheral blood. J is TRBJ2-5 and V is TRBV7-2; D might be TRBD2 (6 bases). This chain's CDR3 is CASSPLVGGETQYF. The CDR3 coding sequence is TGTGCCAGCAGCCCCCTTGTGGGGGGAGAGACCCAGTACTTC. The full variable domain, in which reference TRBV7-2 and TRBJ2-5 provide the parts outside the CDR3, is GAGVSQSPSNKVTEKGKDVELRCDPISGHTALYWYRQSLGQGLEFLIYFQGNSAPDKSGLPSDRFSAERTGGSVSTLTIQRTQQEDSAVYLCASSPLVGGETQYFGPGTRLLVL.